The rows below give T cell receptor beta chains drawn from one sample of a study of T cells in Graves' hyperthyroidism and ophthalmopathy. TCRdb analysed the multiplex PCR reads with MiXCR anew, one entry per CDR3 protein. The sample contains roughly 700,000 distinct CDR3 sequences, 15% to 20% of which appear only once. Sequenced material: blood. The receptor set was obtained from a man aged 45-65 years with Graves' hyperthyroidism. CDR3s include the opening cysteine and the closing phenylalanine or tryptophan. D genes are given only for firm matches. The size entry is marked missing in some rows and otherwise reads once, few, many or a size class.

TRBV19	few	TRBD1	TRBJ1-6	TGTGCCAGCCGAGGACAGGGGGCTTCCTATAATTCACCCCTCCACTTT	CASRGQGASYNSPLHF
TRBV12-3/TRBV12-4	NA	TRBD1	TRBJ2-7	TGTGCCAGCAGTTTGAGCAGGGGGTGGCCCCACGAGCAGTACTTC	CASSLSRGWPHEQYF
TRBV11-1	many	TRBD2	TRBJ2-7	TGTGCCAGCAGCCCCCGGGGGGGCAACTACGAGCAGTACTTC	CASSPRGGNYEQYF
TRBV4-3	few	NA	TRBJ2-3	TGCGCCAGCAGCCAAGTTATGGCAGATACGCAGTATTTT	CASSQVMADTQYF
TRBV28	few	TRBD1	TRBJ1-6	TGTGCCAGCAGTTCAATCTCTTGGGGACAGGGGCCTGAGAGCTCCTATAATTCACCCCTCCACTTT	CASSSISWGQGPESSYNSPLHF
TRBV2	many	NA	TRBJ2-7	TGTGCCAGCAGTGAGGATGTTGGGGGTGGATACGAGCAGTACTTC	CASSEDVGGGYEQYF
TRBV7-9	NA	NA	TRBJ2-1	TGTGCCAGCAGCTTAGGCGCGTCAACCTACAATGAGCAGTTCTTC	CASSLGASTYNEQFF
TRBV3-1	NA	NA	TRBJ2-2	TGTGCCAGCAGCCAAGGTTCTGGGGTCGGCACCGGGGAGCTGTTTTTT	CASSQGSGVGTGELFF
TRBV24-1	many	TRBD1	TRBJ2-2	TGTGCCACCAGTGATTGGGACAGCGTAACGAACACTGGGGAGCTGTTTTTT	CATSDWDSVTNTGELFF
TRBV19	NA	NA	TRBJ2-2	TGTGCCAGTAGTATCGGTACCGGAAGAGGCGGGGAGCTGTTTTTT	CASSIGTGRGGELFF
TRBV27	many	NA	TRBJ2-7	TGTGCCAGCAGTTTATCGATCCGACAGTCCCTGTACGAGCAGTACTTC	CASSLSIRQSLYEQYF
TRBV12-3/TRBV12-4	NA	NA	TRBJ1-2	TGTGCCAGCTCCTCGGCGGAGGTTATCGATGGCTACACCTTC	CASSSAEVIDGYTF
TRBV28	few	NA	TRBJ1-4	TGTGCCAGCAGTCTCAATCGAGGGGGTATAAGGGAAAAACTGTTTTTT	CASSLNRGGIREKLFF
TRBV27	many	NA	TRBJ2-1	TGTGCCAGCAGGGAGAGTATCGTCAATGAGCAGTTCTTC	CASRESIVNEQFF
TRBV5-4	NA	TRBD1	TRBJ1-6	TGTGCCAGCAGCGTTTCGGGACAGACCAATTCACCCCTCCACTTT	CASSVSGQTNSPLHF
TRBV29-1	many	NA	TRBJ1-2	TGCAGCGTTGATGTCCCGCAGGGTCCTCCCTATGGCTACACCTTC	CSVDVPQGPPYGYTF
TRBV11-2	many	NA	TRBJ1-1	TGTGCCAGCAGCTTAGAACCGGGTAGCACTGAAGCTTTCTTT	CASSLEPGSTEAFF
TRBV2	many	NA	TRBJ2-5	TGTGCCAGCAGTGAAAGACTCGAAGAGACCCAGTACTTC	CASSERLEETQYF
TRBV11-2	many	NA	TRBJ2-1	TGTGCCAGCAGCTTAGCCAGCTCCAACAATGAGCAGTTCTTC	CASSLASSNNEQFF
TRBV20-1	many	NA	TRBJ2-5	TGCAGTGCTAGAACCAGGGAGACCCAGTACTTC	CSARTRETQYF
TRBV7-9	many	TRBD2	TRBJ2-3	TGTGCCAGCAGCTTTACAGTGGGAGGGCCTGAAGATACGCAGTATTTT	CASSFTVGGPEDTQYF
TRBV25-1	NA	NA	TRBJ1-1	TGTGCCAGCCCTCCCGTGAACACTGAAGCTTTCTTT	CASPPVNTEAFF
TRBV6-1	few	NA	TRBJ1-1	TGTGCCAGCAGTGAAGAGGGGACCCGCATGAACACTGAAGCTTTCTTT	CASSEEGTRMNTEAFF
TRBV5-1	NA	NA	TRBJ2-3	TGCGCCAGCAGCCTTCACATCCCAGCTGGGGGCACAGATACGCAGTATTTT	CASSLHIPAGGTDTQYF
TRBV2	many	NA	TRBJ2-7	TGTGCCGTCCGAAGGCCAGGATACGAGCAGTACTTC	CAVRRPGYEQYF
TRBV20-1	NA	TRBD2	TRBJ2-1	TGCAGTGCTAGAGCCAAACTGACCTCATGGCTAGCGGGAGGCACGGTGGGGTACAATGAGCAGTTCTTC	CSARAKLTSWLAGGTVGYNEQFF
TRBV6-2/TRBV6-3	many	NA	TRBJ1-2	TGTGCCAGCAGCTCCCAGTGGAACTATGGCTACACCTTC	CASSSQWNYGYTF
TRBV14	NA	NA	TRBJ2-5	TGTGCCAGCAGCCAACTATCCGGGACTGACCCAGAGACCCAGTACTTC	CASSQLSGTDPETQYF
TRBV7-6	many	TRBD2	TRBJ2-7	TGTGCCAGCAGCTTAGTTGCGGCGGGAGGGGTCCCCTACGAGCAGTACTTC	CASSLVAAGGVPYEQYF
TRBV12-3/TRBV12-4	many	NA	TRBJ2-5	TGTGCCAGCAGTGCACCGGGGCATGGGACCCAGTACTTC	CASSAPGHGTQYF
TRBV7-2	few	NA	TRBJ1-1	TGTGCCAGCAGCTCCGTTGGGGCCACTGAAGCTTTCTTT	CASSSVGATEAFF
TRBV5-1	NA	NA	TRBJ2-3	TGCGCCAGCAGCTTGGGTGACAGGCTACGCACAGATACGCAGTATTTT	CASSLGDRLRTDTQYF
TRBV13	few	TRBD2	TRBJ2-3	TGTGCCAGCAGCTTAACGACTAGCGTATACACAGATACGCAGTATTTT	CASSLTTSVYTDTQYF
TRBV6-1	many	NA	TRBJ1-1	TGTGCCAGCACCTGGTGGGGGGATGAAGCTTTCTTT	CASTWWGDEAFF
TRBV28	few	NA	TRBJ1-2	TGTGCCACCCAGGACTTGTGGGGCTACACCTTC	CATQDLWGYTF
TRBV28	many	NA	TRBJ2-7	TGTGCCAGCACTCCAATGAGCGGATCTAGGGAGCAGTACTTC	CASTPMSGSREQYF
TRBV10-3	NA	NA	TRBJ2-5	TGTGCCATCAGTGAGTCGCTTGGGGCACCCCAAGAGACCCAGTACTTC	CAISESLGAPQETQYF
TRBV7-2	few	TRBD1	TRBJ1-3	TGTGCCAGCAGCCCCAGGGGGGGAGGCTCTGGAAACACCATATATTTT	CASSPRGGGSGNTIYF
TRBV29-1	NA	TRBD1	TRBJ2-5	TGCAGCGTTAAGCCGGGACAGGGGGCGCGAGAGACCCAGTACTTC	CSVKPGQGARETQYF
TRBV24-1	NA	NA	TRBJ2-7	TGTGCCACCAGTGAAAACAGGTACGAGCAGTACTTC	CATSENRYEQYF
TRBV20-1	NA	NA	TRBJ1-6	TGCAGTGCTAGGCAGGGTCGGTCACCCCTCCACTTT	CSARQGRSPLHF
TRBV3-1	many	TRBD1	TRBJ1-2	TGTGCCAGCAGCCAAGGGGGACAGGGGGACTATGGCTACACCTTC	CASSQGGQGDYGYTF